A selection of T cell receptor beta chains follows, all from one sample in a study of T-cell reconstitution after alpha-beta-depleted transplantation in children. Each CDR3 protein gets one entry after TCRdb re-called the PCR reads with MiXCR. The table records around 300,000 distinct CDR3 sequences, more than 20% of them present only once. Sequenced material: PBMCs, mostly from graft donor cells, taken 180 days after TCRalphabeta/CD19-depleted stem cell transplant. The receptors come from a male patient aged 5 to 17 who had a stem cell transplant for acute lymphoblastic leukemia, so the T cells may come from the graft donor. CDR3s include the opening cysteine and the closing phenylalanine or tryptophan. A D gene is named only where the DNA matches it firmly. Clone size is not always given. Where it is, it says once, few, many or a class for expanded clones.

>TRBV9|-|-|TRBJ2-7
TGTGCCAGCAGCCCAGGCGGGATAGCGAGAAGCTCCTACGAGCAGTACTTC
CASSPGGIARSSYEQYF
>TRBV7-3|few|TRBD1|TRBJ1-1
TGTGCCAGCAGCTTAGGGACAGCGAGGGCTTTCTTT
CASSLGTARAFF
>TRBV3-1|-|TRBD2|TRBJ2-3
TGTGCCAGCAGCCTACGGACTAGCGGGAGGGCGGCAGATACGCAGTATTTT
CASSLRTSGRAADTQYF
>TRBV7-9|-|-|TRBJ2-5
TGTGCCAGCAGGCAAGACTCCCAAGAGACCCAGTACTTC
CASRQDSQETQYF
>TRBV29-1|-|TRBD1|TRBJ1-1
TGCAGCGCCGACAGGGAGGGGACTGAAGCTTTTTTT
CSADREGTEAFF
>TRBV7-9|-|-|TRBJ1-4
TGTGCCAGCCTCAGGGCCGGGAATGAAAAACTGTTTTTT
CASLRAGNEKLFF
>TRBV5-1|many|TRBD1|TRBJ2-7
TGCGCCAGCAGCCGTACGACAGGGGTTTACGAGCAGTACTTC
CASSRTTGVYEQYF
>TRBV4-1|-|-|TRBJ2-7
TGCGCCAGCAGCCAAGGGGTGACGGCGCCCTCCTACGAGCAGTACTTC
CASSQGVTAPSYEQYF
>TRBV2|-|TRBD2|TRBJ2-7
TGTGCCAGCAGAGCGGGACTAGCGGAATACGAGCAGTACTTC
CASRAGLAEYEQYF
>TRBV3-1|-|-|TRBJ1-2
TGTGCCAGCAGCCTCGACAGACGCTATGGCTACACCTTC
CASSLDRRYGYTF
>TRBV5-1|-|-|TRBJ2-7
TGCGCCAGCACCCGGTGGACGGGGACACCATACGAGCAGTACTTC
CASTRWTGTPYEQYF
>TRBV5-6|-|TRBD2|TRBJ2-3
TGTGCCAGCAGCCGAAGGACTAGCGGGTGGAATACGCAGTATTTT
CASSRRTSGWNTQYF
>TRBV20-1|few|TRBD1|TRBJ2-5
TGCAGTGCTAGAGTCGGGACAGGATTCTTC
CSARVGTGFF
>TRBV20-1|-|-|TRBJ2-4
TGCAGTGCTGATCCCCTCTTTAGGGCCAAAAACATTCAGTACTTC
CSADPLFRAKNIQYF
>TRBV24-1|few|-|TRBJ1-5
TGTGCCACCAGTTTGGGCAATCAGCCCCAGCATTTT
CATSLGNQPQHF
>TRBV20-1|-|-|TRBJ2-7
TGCAGTGCTAAAGGACCAGACCTCTACGTGCAGTACTTC
CSAKGPDLYVQYF
>TRBV12-3/TRBV12-4|-|-|TRBJ1-2
TGTGCCAGCAGTCTCGTCAGGGCGTATCGGGACGACTACCCCTTC
CASSLVRAYRDDYPF
>TRBV18|-|TRBD2|TRBJ2-7
TGTGCCAGCTCACCTTCAAGGACTAGCGGGAGGGGGGACGAGCAGTACTTC
CASSPSRTSGRGDEQYF
>TRBV5-1|few|TRBD2|TRBJ2-7
TGCGCCAGCAGCTTGGACCTAGCGGGAGCTGAGCAGTACTTC
CASSLDLAGAEQYF
>TRBV20-1|few|-|TRBJ1-3
TGCAGTGCTAGACGGGGGGCCACCGGAAACACCATATATTTT
CSARRGATGNTIYF